This T cell receptor (beta chain) was captured by sequencing in a study of shared clonotypes between healthy human individuals. Selected positively for CCR7 and CD45RO-negative, naive CD8 cells excluded terminally differentiated effector memory CD45RA+ cells. As concerns this clone: Its antigen is currently unknown.

Study-wide results and limits: The expectation was that sequencing depth would affect clonotype sharing among donors. Against clonotypes common to all four donors, non-shared ones had lower generation probabilities.

Germline trimming cut 6 bases from V and 6 bases from J; bases unmatched to any gene: 5. CDR3 length: 12 residues. Germline V gene lookup returns CDR1 SGHDT and CDR2 YYEEEE. Original data processing: Without quality scores, immunoSEQ junctional reads could not be filtered like full-length reads. The table came from immunoSEQ multiplex PCR; TCRdb's copy has only in-frame clones and leaves some out. V and J calls and clone size are given by that table; D and trimming were obtained from the DNA. The data show about 2,100,000 clones, approximately 94% seen once. The clonotype was recovered from a man between 18 and 29 years old in good health. Some clones in this sample may be carry-over from other donors' samples. Specimen: naive CD8+ T cells from PBMCs. V and J are TRBV5-6 and TRBJ2-5; TRBD2 agrees at 7 bases. The CDR3 loop reads CASTGLGKTQYF. The CDR3 DNA follows: TGTGCCAGCACCGGACTAGGGAAGACCCAGTACTTC.